This T cell receptor beta chain is drawn from a study of CD8+ T cells in alopecia areata. Background on the study: Treated patients took oral tofacitinib at 5 to 10 mg twice daily.

CDR3 length equals 14 residues. Germline CDR1 is PRHDT and CDR2 is FYEKMQ (reference sequence). V was clipped by 6 bases and J by 3 bases, with 15 bases between them. In alopecia areata patients, both lesional scalp punch biopsies and peripheral blood were collected. Sorted out of PBMCs were CD4+ T cells and CD8+ T cells. Extracted RNA was reverse transcribed into cDNA, the sequencing template. The table came from immunoSEQ multiplex PCR; TCRdb's copy has only in-frame clones and leaves some out. The table has 140,000 to 150,000 clones, about 60% seen once. This TCR came from a human donor with alopecia areata. The sequences come from CD4+ T cells sorted from blood, collected at week 0. This chain connects TRBV13 to TRBJ2-7; possibly TRBD1 or TRBD2 for D (6 bases each). The CDR3 sequence: CASRGRGLSYEQYF. The CDR3 coding sequence is TGTGCCAGCAGGGGCCGGGGGCTCAGCTACGAGCAGTACTTC.